Listed here is a single T cell receptor (beta chain). A far larger clone is a single base away, which makes a read error likely. The sample's time point: after trial treatment. Treatment denoted: LDRT plus nivolumab, ipilimumab, low-dose cyclophosphamide and aspirin (RACIN trial). This specimen comes from a study of low-dose radiotherapy and immunotherapy resistance in tumors. Study overall: Members of Cohort 1 were treated with 0.5 Gy per fraction every 2 weeks. The prescribed total PTV dose was 6.5 Gy. The regimen for patients comprised intravenous nivolumab 240 mg every two weeks plus intravenous ipilimumab 1 mg/kg every six weeks.

First-strand cDNA relied on TRAV- and TRBV-specific primers spanning alpha and beta chains. A roughly 19-cycle PCR with a constant-region primer and V-primer adapter amplified TCRs. TCRdb processed the reads anew with MiXCR; each CDR3 protein has one entry. This table has 35,000 to 50,000 distinct CDR3 sequences, 25% appearing once. The receptor's source is a male donor with prostate cancer. Here the sequenced sample was PBMCs, taken after low-dose radiotherapy plus immunotherapy.

This chain's CDR3 is CASQALGETQFF. CDR3 DNA: TGTGCCAGTCAGGCGCTCGGAGAGACCCAGTTCTTC. V gene TRBV6-8 combines with J gene TRBJ2-1; no definite D call. Per germline, CDR1 MNHGY and CDR2 SAAAGT. V was clipped by 9 bases and J by 13 bases, with 19 bases between them. The CDR3 length is 12 residues.